What follows are 13 T cell receptor beta chains derived from one specimen sequenced in a study of blood T cell repertoires in COVID-19. This table comes from immunoSEQ multiplex PCR, and its TCRdb copy is limited to in-frame clones, with some not included. Seen here are a few hundred thousand clones, 70% to 90% observed once, and the top ten hold over 1.3%. The sequenced sample consisted of peripheral blood. These TCRs come from a man at least 80 years old with acute or convalescent COVID-19.

The V and J genes are TRBV10-3 and TRBJ2-7, with a possible D match to TRBD2 (7 bases). Trimming removed 8 bases from V and 3 bases from J, with 20 bases in between. This CDR3 has 15 amino acids. Germline V gene lookup returns CDR1 ENHRY and CDR2 SYGVKD. This CDR3 reads CAIAGVKQGNYEQYF. The CDR3 DNA follows: TGTGCCATCGCGGGGGTAAAACAGGGAAACTACGAGCAGTACTTC.

The chain combines TRBV5-1 with TRBJ2-2; TRBD1 matches at 8 bases. The trim removed 7 bases at V and 0 bases at J, leaving 8 bases unmatched. The CDR3 extends over 16 amino acids. Germline values: CDR1 SGHRS, CDR2 YFSETQ. The CDR3 protein is CASRLQGGANTGELFF. CDR3 nucleotides: TGCGCCAGCCGACTACAGGGGGGAGCGAACACCGGGGAGCTGTTTTTT.

The rearrangement joins TRBV28 to TRBJ1-5; 7 bases match TRBD1. The germline V gene has CDR1 MDHEN and CDR2 SYDVKM. V was clipped by 5 bases and J by 2 bases; unmatched bases: 9. CDR3 length: 16 amino acids. The chain's CDR3 is CASSKQTGSGNQPQHF. CDR3 in DNA: TGTGCCAGCAGTAAGCAGACAGGGTCGGGCAATCAGCCCCAGCATTTT.

This rearrangement joins TRBV19 to TRBJ2-1; D may be TRBD2 (6 bases). The V end was cut by 8 bases, the J end by 12 bases, with 23 bases between. CDR1 is LNHDA, CDR2 SQIVND, per germline (reference sequence). This CDR3 has 14 amino acids. The CDR3: CASSSRDFPTRQFF. In DNA, the CDR3 is TGTGCCAGTTCGTCCCGGGACTTTCCAACGAGGCAGTTCTTC.

The CDR3 here is CATSDPSGTSYNEQFF. Written as DNA, the CDR3 is TGTGCCACCAGTGATCCTAGCGGGACCTCCTACAATGAGCAGTTCTTC. The chain couples TRBV24-1 to TRBJ2-1, with 9 bases fitting TRBD2. Looked up from germline, CDR1 is KGHDR and CDR2 is SFDVKD. The V gene end was trimmed by 3 bases and the J gene end by 0 bases; junction bases not matched to a gene: 2. There are 16 residues in the CDR3.

The V call is TRBV28, the J call TRBJ2-1; 8 bases align to TRBD2. Losses at the gene ends were 4 bases for V and 3 bases for J; bases not matched to a gene: 5. The germline V gene encodes CDR1 MDHEN and CDR2 SYDVKM. The CDR3 runs to 15 residues. Here the CDR3 DNA reads TGTGCCAGCAGTTCCTATAGCGGGAACTACAATGAGCAGTTCTTC. Protein sequence: CASSSYSGNYNEQFF.

The chain employs TRBV7-2 and TRBJ2-3, with 14 bases fitting TRBD2. V dropped 4 bases and J dropped 6; count of bases not matched to a gene: 12. CDR3 length equals 18 residues. CDR1 and CDR2 (germline): SGHTA, FQGNSA. CDR3 amino acids: CASSSRGGTSGSLDTQYF. CDR3 nucleotide sequence: TGTGCCAGCAGCTCTAGAGGCGGGACTAGCGGGAGTCTCGATACGCAGTATTTT.

The chain recombines TRBV9 with TRBJ2-2, with TRBD2 matching over 9 bases. The germline V gene encodes CDR1 SGDLS and CDR2 YYNGEE. V lost 4 bases, J lost 2 bases, and 6 bases stayed unmatched. The CDR3 extends over 16 amino acids. In DNA form, the CDR3 reads TGTGCCAGCAGCCCGAGACTAGCGGTAAACACCGGGGAGCTGTTTTTT. Protein sequence: CASSPRLAVNTGELFF.

J is TRBJ1-4 and V is TRBV18; D might be TRBD1 (6 bases). Looked up from germline, CDR1 is KGHSH and CDR2 is LQKENI. Trimming removed 4 bases at V and 1 base at J, with 10 bases between. This CDR3 is 15 amino acids long. This chain's CDR3 is CASSLVQGTNEKLFF. The CDR3 DNA is TGTGCCAGCTCACTCGTACAGGGAACTAATGAAAAACTGTTTTTT.

The chain recombines TRBV19 with TRBJ1-5, with D maybe TRBD1 (6 bases). The CDR3 covers 14 residues. Trimming left V 5 bases short and J 7 bases short, with 15 bases between. CDR1 and CDR2 (germline): LNHDA, SQIVND (reference sequence). The CDR3 protein is CASSEQGLDQPQHF. Written as DNA, the CDR3 is TGTGCCAGTAGTGAGCAGGGGCTCGACCAGCCCCAGCATTTT.

The V call is TRBV14, the J call TRBJ2-3; D remains unclear. The CDR3 runs 17 residues. The germline V and J ends were trimmed by 1 base and 2 bases, with 16 bases remaining between them. Germline lookup yields CDR1 SGHDN and CDR2 FVKESK. The DNA for the CDR3 is TGTGCCAGCAGCCAAGTAGAGCCCCCATACTCCACAGATACGCAGTATTTT. The encoded protein is CASSQVEPPYSTDTQYF.

In this sample, this clone turned up a few times. The chain combines TRBV7-2 with TRBJ2-3, with 8 bases identical to TRBD2. The length of the CDR3 is 15 residues. From germline, CDR1 is SGHTA and CDR2 FQGNSA. Germline trimming cut 3 bases from V and 5 bases from J; bases unmatched to any gene: 7. The chain's CDR3 is CASSFTGGPGDTQYF. CDR3 bases: TGTGCCAGCAGCTTTACGGGGGGGCCAGGAGATACGCAGTATTTT.

The chain has TRBV18 and TRBJ1-1; maybe TRBD1 (6 bases). The CDR3 covers 15 residues. Trimming cost V 6 bases and J 1 base, with 15 bases left between them. Germline CDR1 and CDR2: KGHSH and LQKENI. The CDR3 spells CASSRSGEGNTEAFF. CDR3 DNA sequence: TGTGCCAGCTCGCGTTCAGGGGAAGGGAACACTGAAGCTTTCTTT. The entire variable domain, with the rest obtained from reference TRBV18 and TRBJ1-1, is as follows: NAGVMQNPRHLVRRRGQEARLRCSPMKGHSHVYWYRQLPEEGLKFMVYLQKENIIDESGMPKERFSAEFPKEGPSILRIQQVVRGDSAAYFCASSRSGEGNTEAFFGQGTRLTVV.